The source of this TCR beta chain is a study of T cells after posttransplantation cyclophosphamide. Study-level points and caveats: TRB clonality was highly associated with recipient CMV seropositivity and reactivation.

Remarks on this clone: Its cognate antigen is unknown.

The protocol was immunoSEQ multiplex PCR, while the TCRdb copy is restricted to in-frame clones and leaves out a portion. The sample presents more than 10,000 clones, none singletons. Germline V CDR1 and CDR2: SGHAT, FQNNGV. Deletions cut 5 bases from V and 3 bases from J, with 12 bases between. The CDR3 runs to 14 residues. A marrow graft followed busulfan-fludarabine conditioning, with cyclophosphamide on days +3 and +4. This sequence was found in a female patient in her forties who received an allogeneic stem cell transplant from an unrelated donor, was CMV-positive, and had acute GVHD only. The graft donor may account for some of the T cells. The chain links TRBV11-2 to TRBJ2-3; D remains ambiguous. Source: PBMCs, taken after allogeneic stem cell transplant with posttransplant cyclophosphamide. Here the CDR3 DNA reads TGTGCCAGCAGCATAGGGTTCGGTACAGATACGCAGTATTTT. Protein: CASSIGFGTDTQYF.